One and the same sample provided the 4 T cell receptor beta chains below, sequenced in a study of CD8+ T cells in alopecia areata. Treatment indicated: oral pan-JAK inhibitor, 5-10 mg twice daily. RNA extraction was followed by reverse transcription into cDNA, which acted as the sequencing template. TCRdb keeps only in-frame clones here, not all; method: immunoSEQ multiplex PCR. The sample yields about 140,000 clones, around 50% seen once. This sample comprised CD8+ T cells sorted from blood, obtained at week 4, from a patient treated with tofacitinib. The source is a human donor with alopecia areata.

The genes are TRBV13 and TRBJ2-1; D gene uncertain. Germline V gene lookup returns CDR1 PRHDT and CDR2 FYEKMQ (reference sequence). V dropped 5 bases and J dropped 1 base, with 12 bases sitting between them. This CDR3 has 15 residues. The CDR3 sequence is CASSDLTGSYNEQFF. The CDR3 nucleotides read TGTGCCAGCAGCGACCTGACTGGTTCCTACAATGAGCAGTTCTTC.

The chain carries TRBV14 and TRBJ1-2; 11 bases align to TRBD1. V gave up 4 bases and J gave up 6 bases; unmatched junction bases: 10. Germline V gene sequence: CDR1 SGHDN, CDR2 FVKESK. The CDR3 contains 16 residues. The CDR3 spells CASSRTGQGAANGYTF. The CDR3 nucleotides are TGTGCCAGCAGCCGGACCGGACAGGGGGCCGCAAATGGCTACACCTTC.

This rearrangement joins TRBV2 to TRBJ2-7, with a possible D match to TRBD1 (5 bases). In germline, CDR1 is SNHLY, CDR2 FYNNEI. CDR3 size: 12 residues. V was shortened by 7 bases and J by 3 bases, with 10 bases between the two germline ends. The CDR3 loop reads CASTQGDYEQYF. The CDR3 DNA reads TGTGCCAGCACCCAAGGGGACTACGAGCAGTACTTC.

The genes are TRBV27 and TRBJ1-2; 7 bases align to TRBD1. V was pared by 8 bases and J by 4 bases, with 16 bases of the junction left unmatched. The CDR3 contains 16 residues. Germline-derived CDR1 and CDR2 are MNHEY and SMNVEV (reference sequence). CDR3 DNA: TGTGCCAGCGGGAATACAGGGGCGCCAACCCTCTATGGCTACACCTTC. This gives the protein CASGNTGAPTLYGYTF.